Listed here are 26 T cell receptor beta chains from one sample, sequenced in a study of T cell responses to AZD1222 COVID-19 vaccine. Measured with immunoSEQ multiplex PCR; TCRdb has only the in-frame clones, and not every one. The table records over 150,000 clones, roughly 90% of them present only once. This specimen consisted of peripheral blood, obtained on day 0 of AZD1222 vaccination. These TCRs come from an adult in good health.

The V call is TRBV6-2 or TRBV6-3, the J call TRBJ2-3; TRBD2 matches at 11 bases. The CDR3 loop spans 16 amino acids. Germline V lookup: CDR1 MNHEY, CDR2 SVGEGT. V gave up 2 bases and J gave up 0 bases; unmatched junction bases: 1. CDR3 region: CASSYRTSGSTDTQYF. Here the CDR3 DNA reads TGTGCCAGCAGTTACCGGACTAGCGGGAGCACAGATACGCAGTATTTT.

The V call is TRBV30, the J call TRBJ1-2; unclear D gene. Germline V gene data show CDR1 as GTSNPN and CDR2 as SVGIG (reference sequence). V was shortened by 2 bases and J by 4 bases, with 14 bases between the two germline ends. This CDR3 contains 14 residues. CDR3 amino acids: CAWSRARGSYGYTF. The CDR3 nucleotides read TGTGCCTGGAGTAGGGCCAGAGGGAGCTATGGCTACACCTTC.

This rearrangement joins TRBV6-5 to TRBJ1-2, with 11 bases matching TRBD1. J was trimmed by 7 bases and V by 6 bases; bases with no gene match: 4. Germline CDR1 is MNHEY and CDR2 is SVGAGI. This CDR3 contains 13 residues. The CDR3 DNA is TGTGCCAGCAGCCGGACAGGGGGCAGTGGCTACACCTTC. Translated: CASSRTGGSGYTF.

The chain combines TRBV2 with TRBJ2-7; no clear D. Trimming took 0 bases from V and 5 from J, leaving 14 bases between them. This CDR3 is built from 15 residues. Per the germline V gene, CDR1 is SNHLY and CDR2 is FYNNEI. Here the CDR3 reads CASSEARLGPHEQYF. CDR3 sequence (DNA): TGTGCCAGCAGTGAAGCGCGGCTAGGGCCCCACGAGCAGTACTTC.

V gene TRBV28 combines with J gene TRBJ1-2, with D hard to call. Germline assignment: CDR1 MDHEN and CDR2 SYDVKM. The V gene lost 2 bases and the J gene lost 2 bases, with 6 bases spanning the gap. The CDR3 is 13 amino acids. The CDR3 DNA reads TGTGCCAGCAGTTTAGGGTCGAACTATGGCTACACCTTC. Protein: CASSLGSNYGYTF.

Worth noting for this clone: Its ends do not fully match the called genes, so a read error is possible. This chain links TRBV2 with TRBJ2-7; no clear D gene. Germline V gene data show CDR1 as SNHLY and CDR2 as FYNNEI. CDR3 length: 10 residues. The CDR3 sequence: CASGDRPTIF. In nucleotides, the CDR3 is TGTGCCAGCGGGGATAGGCCCACAATATTC. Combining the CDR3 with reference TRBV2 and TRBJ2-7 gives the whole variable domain EPEVTQTPSHQVTQMGQEVILRCVPISNHLYFYWYRQILGQKVEFLVSFYNNEISEKSEIFDDQFSVERPDGSNFTLKIRSTKLEDSAMYFCASGDRPTIFGPGTRLTVT.

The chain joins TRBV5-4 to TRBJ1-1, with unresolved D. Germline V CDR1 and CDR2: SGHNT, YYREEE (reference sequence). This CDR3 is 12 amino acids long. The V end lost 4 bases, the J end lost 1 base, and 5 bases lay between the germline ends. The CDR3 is CASSPANTEAFF. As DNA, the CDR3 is TGTGCCAGCAGCCCGGCGAACACTGAAGCTTTCTTT.

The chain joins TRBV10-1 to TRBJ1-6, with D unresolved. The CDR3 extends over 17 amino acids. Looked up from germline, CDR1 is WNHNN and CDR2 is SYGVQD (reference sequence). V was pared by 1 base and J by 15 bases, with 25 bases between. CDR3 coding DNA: TGCGCCAGCAGTGAGTGTGTGGGGATAATCCCCATCTTTGACCTCCACTTT. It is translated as CASSECVGIIPIFDLHF.

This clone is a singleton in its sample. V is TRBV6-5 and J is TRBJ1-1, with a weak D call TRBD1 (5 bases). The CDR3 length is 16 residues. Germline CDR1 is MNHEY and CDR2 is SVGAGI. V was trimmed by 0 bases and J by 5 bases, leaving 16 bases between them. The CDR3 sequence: CASSYSRGPGRTEAFF. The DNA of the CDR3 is TGTGCCAGCAGTTACTCGAGGGGCCCGGGTAGGACTGAAGCTTTCTTT.

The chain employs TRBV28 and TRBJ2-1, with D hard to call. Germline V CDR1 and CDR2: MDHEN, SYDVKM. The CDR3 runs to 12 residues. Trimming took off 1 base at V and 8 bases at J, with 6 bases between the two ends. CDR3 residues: CASSLYLHEQFF. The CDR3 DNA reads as TGTGCCAGCAGTTTATACCTCCATGAGCAGTTCTTC.

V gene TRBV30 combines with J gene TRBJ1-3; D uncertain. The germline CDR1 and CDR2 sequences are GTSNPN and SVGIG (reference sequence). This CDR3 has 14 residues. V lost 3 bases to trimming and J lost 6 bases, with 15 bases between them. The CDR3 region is CAWRPSEGVNTIYF. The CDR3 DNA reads TGTGCCTGGAGGCCCTCGGAAGGCGTAAACACCATATATTTT.

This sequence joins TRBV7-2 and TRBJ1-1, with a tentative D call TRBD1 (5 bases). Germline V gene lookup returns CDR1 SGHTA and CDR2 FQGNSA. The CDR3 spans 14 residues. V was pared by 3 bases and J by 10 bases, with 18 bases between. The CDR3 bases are TGTGCCAGCAGCTTTAACGCAGTTACAGGTCGAGCTTTCTTT. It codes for CASSFNAVTGRAFF.

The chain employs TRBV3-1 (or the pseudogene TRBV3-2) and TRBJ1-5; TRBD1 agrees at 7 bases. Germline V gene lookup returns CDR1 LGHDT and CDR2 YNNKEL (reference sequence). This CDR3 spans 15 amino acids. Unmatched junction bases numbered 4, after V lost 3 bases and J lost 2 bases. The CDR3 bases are TGTGCCAGCAGCCACTCAGGGGGGGGCAATCAGCCCCAGCATTTT. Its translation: CASSHSGGGNQPQHF.

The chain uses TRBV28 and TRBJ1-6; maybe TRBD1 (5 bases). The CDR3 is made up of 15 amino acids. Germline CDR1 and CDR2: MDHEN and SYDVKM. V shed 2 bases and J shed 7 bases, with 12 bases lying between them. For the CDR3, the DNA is TGTGCCAGCAGTTTAGGGGGGATCAGAAATTCACCCCTCCACTTT. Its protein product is CASSLGGIRNSPLHF.

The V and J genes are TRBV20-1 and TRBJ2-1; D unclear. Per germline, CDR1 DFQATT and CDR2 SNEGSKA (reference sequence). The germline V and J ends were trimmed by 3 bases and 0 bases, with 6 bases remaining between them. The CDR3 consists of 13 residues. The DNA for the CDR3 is TGCAGTGCTAGTACGGACTCCTACAATGAGCAGTTCTTC. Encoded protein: CSASTDSYNEQFF.

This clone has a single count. CDR3 sequence reads: CASSKAFGGDWAEAFF. DNA of the CDR3: TGTGCCAGCAGCAAAGCTTTCGGGGGGGATTGGGCTGAAGCTTTCTTT. The chain uses TRBV21-1 and TRBJ1-1. TRBV21-1 represents a pseudogene. The CDR3 has 16 amino acids.

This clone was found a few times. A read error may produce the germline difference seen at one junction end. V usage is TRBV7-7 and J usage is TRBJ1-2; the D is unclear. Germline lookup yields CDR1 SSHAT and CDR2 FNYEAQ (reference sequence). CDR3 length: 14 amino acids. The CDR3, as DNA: TGTGCTAGCAGCCTTGGTGAGGCAATCTATGGCTACACCTTC. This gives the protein CASSLGEAIYGYTF.

CDR3 bases: TGTGCCAGCAGCTCCTCGGGGGGGGCCATCTATGGCTACACCTTC. It encodes CASSSSGGAIYGYTF. V and J are TRBV11-2 and TRBJ1-2; weak D call: TRBD1 (6 bases). CDR3 size: 15 residues. V lost 4 bases, J lost 4 bases, and 16 bases lay in between. Germline V CDR1 and CDR2: SGHAT, FQNNGV.

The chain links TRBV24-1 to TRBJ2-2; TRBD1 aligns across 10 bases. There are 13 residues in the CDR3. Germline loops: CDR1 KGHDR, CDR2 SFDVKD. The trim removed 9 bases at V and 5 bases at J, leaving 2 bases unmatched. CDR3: CATRGQGTGELFF. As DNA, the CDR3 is TGTGCCACCCGGGGACAGGGGACCGGGGAGCTGTTTTTT.

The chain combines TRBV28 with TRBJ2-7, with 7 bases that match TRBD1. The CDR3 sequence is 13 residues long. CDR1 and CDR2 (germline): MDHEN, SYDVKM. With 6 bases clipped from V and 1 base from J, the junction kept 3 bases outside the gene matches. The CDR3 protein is CASRGTVSYEQYF. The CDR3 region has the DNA TGTGCCAGCAGGGGGACAGTTTCCTACGAGCAGTACTTC.

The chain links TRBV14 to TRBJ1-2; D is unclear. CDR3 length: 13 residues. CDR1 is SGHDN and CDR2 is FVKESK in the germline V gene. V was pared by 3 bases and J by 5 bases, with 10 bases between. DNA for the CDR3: TGTGCCAGCAGCCACCGAGTAGGGTATGGCTACACCTTC. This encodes CASSHRVGYGYTF.

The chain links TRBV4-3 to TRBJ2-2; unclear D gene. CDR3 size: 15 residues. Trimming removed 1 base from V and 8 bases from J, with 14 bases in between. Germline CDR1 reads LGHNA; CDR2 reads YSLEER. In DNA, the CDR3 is TGCGCCAGCAGCCAAGTGGCAAACAGCTGGGGGGAGCTGTTTTTT. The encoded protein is CASSQVANSWGELFF.

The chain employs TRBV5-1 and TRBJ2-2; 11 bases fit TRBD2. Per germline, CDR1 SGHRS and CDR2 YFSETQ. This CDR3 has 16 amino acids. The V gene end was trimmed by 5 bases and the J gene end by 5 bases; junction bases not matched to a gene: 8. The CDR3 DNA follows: TGCGCCAGCAGAATAGCGGGAGGGCCGGGGACCGGGGAGCTGTTTTTT. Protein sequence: CASRIAGGPGTGELFF.

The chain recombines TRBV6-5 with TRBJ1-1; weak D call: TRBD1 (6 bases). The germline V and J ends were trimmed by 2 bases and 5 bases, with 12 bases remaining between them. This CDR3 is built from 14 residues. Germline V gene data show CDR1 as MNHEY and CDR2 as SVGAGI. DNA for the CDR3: TGTGCCAGCAGTTACAGGGGGGGGTGGACTGAAGCTTTCTTT. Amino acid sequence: CASSYRGGWTEAFF.

The CDR3 is CASSPDRGLPTNTGELFF. DNA for the CDR3: TGTGCCAGCAGTCCCGACAGGGGGTTACCGACGAACACCGGGGAGCTGTTTTTT. The chain has TRBV2 and TRBJ2-2; 9 bases are a match to TRBD1. Germline V gene sequence: CDR1 SNHLY, CDR2 FYNNEI. The CDR3 length is 18 residues. Trimming cost V 5 bases and J 0 bases; bases outside gene matches: 10.

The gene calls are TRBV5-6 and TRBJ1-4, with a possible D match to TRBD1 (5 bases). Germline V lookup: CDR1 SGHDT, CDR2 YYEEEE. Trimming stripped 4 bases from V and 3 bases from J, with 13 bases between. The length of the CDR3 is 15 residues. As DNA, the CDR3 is TGTGCCAGCAGCGGGGCGGGTATGGCTAATGAAAAACTGTTTTTT. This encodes CASSGAGMANEKLFF.